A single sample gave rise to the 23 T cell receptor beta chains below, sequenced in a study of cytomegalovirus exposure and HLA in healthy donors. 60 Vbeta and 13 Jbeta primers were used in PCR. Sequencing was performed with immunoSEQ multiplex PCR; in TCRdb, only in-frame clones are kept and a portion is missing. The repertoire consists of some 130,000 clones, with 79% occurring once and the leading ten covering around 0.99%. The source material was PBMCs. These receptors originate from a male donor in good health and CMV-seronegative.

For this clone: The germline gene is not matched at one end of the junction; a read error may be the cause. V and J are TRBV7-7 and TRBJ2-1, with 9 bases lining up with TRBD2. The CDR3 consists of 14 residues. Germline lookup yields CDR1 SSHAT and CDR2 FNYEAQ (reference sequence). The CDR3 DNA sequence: TGTGCTAGCAGCTACAGGACTAGCGACAATGAGCAGTTCTTC. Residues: CASSYRTSDNEQFF.

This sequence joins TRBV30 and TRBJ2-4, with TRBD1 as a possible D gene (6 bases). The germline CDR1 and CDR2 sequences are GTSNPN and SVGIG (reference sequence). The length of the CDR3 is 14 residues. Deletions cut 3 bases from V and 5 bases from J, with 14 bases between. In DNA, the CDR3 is TGTGCCTGGAGCCAGGGGAACGGTCAAAACATTCAGTACTTC. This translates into CAWSQGNGQNIQYF.

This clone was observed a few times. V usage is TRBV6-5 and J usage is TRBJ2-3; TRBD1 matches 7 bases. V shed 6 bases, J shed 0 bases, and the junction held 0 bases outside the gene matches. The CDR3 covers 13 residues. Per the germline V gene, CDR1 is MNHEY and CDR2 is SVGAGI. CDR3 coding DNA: TGTGCCAGCAGACAGGGGAGCACAGATACGCAGTATTTT. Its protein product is CASRQGSTDTQYF.

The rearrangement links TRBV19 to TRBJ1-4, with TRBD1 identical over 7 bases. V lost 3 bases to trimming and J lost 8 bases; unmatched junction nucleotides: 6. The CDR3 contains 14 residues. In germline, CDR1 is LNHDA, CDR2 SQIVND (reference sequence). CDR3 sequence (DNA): TGTGCCAGTAGTATCGGGACAGTATACGAAAAACTGTTTTTT. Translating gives CASSIGTVYEKLFF.

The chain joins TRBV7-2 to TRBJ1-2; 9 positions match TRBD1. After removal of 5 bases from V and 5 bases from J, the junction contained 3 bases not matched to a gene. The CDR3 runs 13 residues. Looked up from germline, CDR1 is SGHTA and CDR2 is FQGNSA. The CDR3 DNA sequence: TGTGCCAGCAGCCAAGGGACAGGGTATGGCTACACCTTC. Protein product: CASSQGTGYGYTF.

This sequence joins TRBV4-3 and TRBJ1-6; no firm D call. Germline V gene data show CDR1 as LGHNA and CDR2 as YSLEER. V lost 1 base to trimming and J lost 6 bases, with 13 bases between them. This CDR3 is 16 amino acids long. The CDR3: CASSQGTRAINSPLHF. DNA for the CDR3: TGCGCCAGCAGCCAAGGTACGAGGGCGATTAATTCACCCCTCCACTTT.

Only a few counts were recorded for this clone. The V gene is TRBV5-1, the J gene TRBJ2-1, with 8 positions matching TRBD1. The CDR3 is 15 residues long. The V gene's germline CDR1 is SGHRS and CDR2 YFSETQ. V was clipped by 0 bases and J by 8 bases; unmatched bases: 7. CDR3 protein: CASSLAGQVTDEQFF. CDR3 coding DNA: TGCGCCAGCAGCTTGGCGGGACAGGTCACCGATGAGCAGTTCTTC.

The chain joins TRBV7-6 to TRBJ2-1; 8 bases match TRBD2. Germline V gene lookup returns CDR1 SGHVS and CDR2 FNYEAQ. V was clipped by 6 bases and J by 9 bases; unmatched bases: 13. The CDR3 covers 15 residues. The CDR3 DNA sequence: TGTGCCAGCAGGCCGGGGGGGCATGGGTCGGGTGAGCAGTTCTTC. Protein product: CASRPGGHGSGEQFF.

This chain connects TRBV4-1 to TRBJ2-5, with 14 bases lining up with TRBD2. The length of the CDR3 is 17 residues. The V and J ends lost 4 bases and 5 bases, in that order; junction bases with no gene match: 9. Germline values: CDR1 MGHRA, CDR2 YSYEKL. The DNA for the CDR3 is TGCGCCAGCAGCCTAGGACTAGCGGGGGGCCAGGGCGAGACCCAGTACTTC. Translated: CASSLGLAGGQGETQYF.

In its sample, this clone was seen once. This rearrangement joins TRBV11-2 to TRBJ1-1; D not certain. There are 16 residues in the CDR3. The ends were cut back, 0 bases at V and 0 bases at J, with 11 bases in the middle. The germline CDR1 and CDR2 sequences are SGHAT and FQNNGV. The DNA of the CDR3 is TGTGCCAGCAGCTTAGATCGTCCACAATTGAACACTGAAGCTTTCTTT. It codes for CASSLDRPQLNTEAFF.

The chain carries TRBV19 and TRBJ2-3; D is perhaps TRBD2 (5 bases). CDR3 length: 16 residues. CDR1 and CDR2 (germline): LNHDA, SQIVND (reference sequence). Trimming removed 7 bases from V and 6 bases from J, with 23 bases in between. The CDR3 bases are TGTGCCAGTACGGGCTCCCCGATAGGAGGCGGGGATACGCAGTATTTT. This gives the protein CASTGSPIGGGDTQYF.

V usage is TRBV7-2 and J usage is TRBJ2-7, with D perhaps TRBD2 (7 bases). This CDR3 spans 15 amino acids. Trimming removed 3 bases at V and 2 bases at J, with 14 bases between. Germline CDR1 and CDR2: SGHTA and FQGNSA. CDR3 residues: CASSFRGALPYEQYF. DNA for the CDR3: TGTGCCAGCAGCTTCCGGGGGGCTCTTCCCTACGAGCAGTACTTC.

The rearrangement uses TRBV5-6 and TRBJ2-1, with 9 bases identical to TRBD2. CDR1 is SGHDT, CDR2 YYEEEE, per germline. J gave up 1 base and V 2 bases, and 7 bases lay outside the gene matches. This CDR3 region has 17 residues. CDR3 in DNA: TGTGCCAGCAGCTTCGGGCGGGGGGGTCTATCCTACAATGAGCAGTTCTTC. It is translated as CASSFGRGGLSYNEQFF.

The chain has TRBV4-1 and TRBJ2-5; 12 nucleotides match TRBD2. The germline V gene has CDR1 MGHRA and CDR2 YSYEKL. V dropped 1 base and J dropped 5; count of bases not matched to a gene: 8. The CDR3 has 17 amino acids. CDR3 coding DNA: TGCGCCAGCAGCCAAGCTTACCTAGCGGGGGGGCGTGAGACCCAGTACTTC. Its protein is CASSQAYLAGGRETQYF.

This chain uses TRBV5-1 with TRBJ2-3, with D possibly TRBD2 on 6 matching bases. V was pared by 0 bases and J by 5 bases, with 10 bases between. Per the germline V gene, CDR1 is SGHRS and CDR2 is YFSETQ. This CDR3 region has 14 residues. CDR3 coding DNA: TGCGCCAGCAGCTTGGCCGGGGGAGAAGATACGCAGTATTTT. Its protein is CASSLAGGEDTQYF.

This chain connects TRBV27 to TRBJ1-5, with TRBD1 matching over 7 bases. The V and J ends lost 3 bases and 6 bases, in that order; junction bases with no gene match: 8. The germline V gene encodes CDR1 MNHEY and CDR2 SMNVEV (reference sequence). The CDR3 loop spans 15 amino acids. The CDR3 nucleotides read TGTGCCAGCAGTTTTAGGAAGGGGGCAGCTCAGCCCCAGCATTTT. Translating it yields CASSFRKGAAQPQHF.

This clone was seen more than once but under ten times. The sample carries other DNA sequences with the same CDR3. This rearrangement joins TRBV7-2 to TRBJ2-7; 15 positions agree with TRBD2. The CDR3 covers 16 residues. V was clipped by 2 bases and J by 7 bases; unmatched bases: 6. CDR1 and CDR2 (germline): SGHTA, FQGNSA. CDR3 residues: CASSLLGLAGGYEQYF. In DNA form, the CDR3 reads TGTGCCAGCAGCTTATTAGGACTAGCGGGGGGGTATGAGCAGTACTTC.

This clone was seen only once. The DNA for the CDR3 is TGTGCCAGCAGTTACTCAGGACTAGCGGGGGGCGAGCAGTACTTC. It encodes CASSYSGLAGGEQYF. The chain couples TRBV6-5 to TRBJ2-7, with TRBD2 matching 14 bases. Per the germline V gene, CDR1 is MNHEY and CDR2 is SVGAGI. This CDR3 has 15 amino acids. Unmatched junction bases numbered 1, after V lost 0 bases and J lost 6 bases.

The CDR3 loop reads CASSLRGGNTIYF. The CDR3 DNA sequence: TGTGCCAGCAGCTTAAGAGGTGGAAACACCATATATTTT. V usage is TRBV5-4 and J usage is TRBJ1-3; D unresolved. CDR1 and CDR2 (germline): SGHNT, YYREEE (reference sequence). The V and J ends lost 2 bases and 3 bases respectively, with 6 bases between them. The CDR3 is made up of 13 amino acids.

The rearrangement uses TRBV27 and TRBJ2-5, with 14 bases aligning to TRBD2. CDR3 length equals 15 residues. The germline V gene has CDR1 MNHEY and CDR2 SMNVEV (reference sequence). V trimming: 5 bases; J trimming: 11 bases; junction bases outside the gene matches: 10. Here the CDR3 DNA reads TGTGCCAGCAGTGCAAGGACTAGCGGGGGGAGTGAGCAGTACTTC. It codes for CASSARTSGGSEQYF.

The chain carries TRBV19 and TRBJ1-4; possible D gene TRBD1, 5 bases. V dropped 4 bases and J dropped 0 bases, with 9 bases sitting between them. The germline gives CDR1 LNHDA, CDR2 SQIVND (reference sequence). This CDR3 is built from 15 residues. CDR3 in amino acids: CASSRQIATNEKLFF. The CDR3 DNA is TGTGCCAGTAGTAGACAGATAGCAACTAATGAAAAACTGTTTTTT.

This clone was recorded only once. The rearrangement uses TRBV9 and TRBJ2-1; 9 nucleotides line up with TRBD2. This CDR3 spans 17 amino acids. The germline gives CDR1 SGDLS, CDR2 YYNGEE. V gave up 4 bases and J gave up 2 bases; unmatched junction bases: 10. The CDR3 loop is CASSHPLAGKAYNEQFF. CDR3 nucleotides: TGTGCCAGCAGCCACCCCCTAGCGGGGAAGGCCTACAATGAGCAGTTCTTC.

The CDR3 reads CASSPGGSGDTQYF. The CDR3 DNA is TGTGCCAGCAGCCCTGGCGGGTCGGGAGATACGCAGTATTTT. This rearrangement joins TRBV9 to TRBJ2-3; D possibly corresponds to TRBD2 (5 bases). The germline gives CDR1 SGDLS, CDR2 YYNGEE. The CDR3 runs to 14 residues. V lost 4 bases, J lost 5 bases, and 14 bases lay in between.